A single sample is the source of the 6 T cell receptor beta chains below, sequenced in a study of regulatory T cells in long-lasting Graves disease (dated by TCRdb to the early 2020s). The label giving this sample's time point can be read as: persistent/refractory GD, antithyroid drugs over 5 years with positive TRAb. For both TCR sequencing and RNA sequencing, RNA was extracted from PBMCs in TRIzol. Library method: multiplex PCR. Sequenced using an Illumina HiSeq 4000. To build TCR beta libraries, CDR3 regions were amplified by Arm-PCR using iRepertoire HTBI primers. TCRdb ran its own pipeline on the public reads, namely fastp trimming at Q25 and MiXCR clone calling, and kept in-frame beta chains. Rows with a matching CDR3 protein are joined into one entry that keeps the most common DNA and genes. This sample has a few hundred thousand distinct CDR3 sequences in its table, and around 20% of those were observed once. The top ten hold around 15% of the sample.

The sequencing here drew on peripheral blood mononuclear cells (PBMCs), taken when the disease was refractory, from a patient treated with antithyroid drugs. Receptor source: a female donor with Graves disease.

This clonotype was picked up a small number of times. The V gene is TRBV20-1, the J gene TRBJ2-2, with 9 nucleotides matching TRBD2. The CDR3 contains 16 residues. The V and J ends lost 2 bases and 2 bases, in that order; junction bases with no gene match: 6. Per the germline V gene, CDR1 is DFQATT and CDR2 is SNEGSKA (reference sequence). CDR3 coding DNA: TGCAGTGCTAGATACGGCGGGAGGGTCAACACCGGGGAGCTGTTTTTT. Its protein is CSARYGGRVNTGELFF.

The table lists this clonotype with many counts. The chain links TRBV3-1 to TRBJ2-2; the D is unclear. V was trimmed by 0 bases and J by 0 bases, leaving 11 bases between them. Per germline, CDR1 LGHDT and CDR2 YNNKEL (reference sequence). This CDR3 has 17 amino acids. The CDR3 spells CASSQDPLIANTGELFF. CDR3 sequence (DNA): TGTGCCAGCAGCCAAGATCCCCTGATTGCGAACACCGGGGAGCTGTTTTTT.

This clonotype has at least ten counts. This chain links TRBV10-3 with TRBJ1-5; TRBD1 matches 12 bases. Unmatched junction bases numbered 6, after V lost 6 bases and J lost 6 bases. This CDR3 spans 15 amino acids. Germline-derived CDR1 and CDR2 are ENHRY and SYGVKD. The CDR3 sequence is CAISGDRGPSQPQHF. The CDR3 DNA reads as TGTGCCATCAGCGGGGACAGGGGGCCTAGTCAGCCCCAGCATTTT.

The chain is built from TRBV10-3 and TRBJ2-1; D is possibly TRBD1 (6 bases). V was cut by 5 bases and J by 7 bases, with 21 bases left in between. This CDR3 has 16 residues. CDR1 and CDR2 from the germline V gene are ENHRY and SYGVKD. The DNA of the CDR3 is TGTGCCATCAGTCAAAATACACAGGGTTTCGTTAATGAGCAGTTCTTC. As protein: CAISQNTQGFVNEQFF.

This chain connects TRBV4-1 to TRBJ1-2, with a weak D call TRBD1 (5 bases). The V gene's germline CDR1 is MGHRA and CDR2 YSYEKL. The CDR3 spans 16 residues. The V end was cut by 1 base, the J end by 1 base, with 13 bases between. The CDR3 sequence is CASSQAPGHLNYGYTF. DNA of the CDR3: TGCGCCAGCAGCCAAGCCCCCGGACATCTTAACTATGGCTACACCTTC.

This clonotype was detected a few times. CDR3 sequence (DNA): TGTGCCAGCAGTTTACGTGGCCCAGATACGCAGTATTTT. It yields the protein CASSLRGPDTQYF. The V gene is TRBV27, the J gene TRBJ2-3; D is unclear. V lost 2 bases and J lost 4, with 7 bases in between. Germline-derived CDR1 and CDR2 are MNHEY and SMNVEV (reference sequence). This CDR3 has 13 amino acids.